This record covers a single T cell receptor beta chain. This specimen belongs to a study of OX40 agonist ivuxolimab in advanced cancers. Looking at the study overall: At around 81% male, the cohort had a mean age of around 56 years, ranging from about 23 to 79. Past anti-PD-1, anti-PD-L1 or anti-CTLA-4 therapy was accepted, and 40% to 50% had received some.

The length of the CDR3 is 11 residues. Germline-derived CDR1 and CDR2 are MNHEY and SMNVEV (reference sequence). Trimming left V 7 bases short and J 5 bases short, with 8 bases between. Clones were read by immunoSEQ multiplex PCR, and TCRdb kept only the in-frame ones, dropping some. The sample lists 70,000 to 90,000 clones, about 89% occurring once. The genes are TRBV27 and TRBJ1-1; the D is unclear. The receptor's source is an adult with an advanced solid tumor such as melanoma, head and neck, liver or kidney cancer. The input for sequencing was CD4+ or CD8+ T cells sorted from blood, taken in a trial of the OX40 agonist ivuxolimab. As DNA, the CDR3 is TGTGCCAGCATGGGCGGTACTGAAGCTTTCTTT. This gives the protein CASMGGTEAFF.